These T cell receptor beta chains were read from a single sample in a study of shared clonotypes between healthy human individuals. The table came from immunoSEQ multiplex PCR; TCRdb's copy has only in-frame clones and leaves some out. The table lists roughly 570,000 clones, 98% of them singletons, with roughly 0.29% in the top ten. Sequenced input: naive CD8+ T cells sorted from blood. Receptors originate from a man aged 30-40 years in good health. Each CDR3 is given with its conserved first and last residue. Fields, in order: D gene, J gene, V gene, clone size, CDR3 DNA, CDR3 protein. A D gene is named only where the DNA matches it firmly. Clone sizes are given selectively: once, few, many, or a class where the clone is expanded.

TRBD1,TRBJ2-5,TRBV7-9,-,TGTGCCAGCAGCTTACTGGGACAGGGGGCCTCAGAGACCCAGTACTTC,CASSLLGQGASETQYF
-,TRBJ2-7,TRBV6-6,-,TGTGCCAGCAGTTACTCGACTGTCTACGAGCAGTACTTC,CASSYSTVYEQYF
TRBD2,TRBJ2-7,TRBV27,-,TGTGCCAGCAGGGGACTAGCGGGCTCCTACGAGCAGTACTTC,CASRGLAGSYEQYF
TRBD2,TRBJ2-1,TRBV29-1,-,TGCAGCGTGGAACTAGCGGACTCCTACAATGAGCAGTTCTTC,CSVELADSYNEQFF
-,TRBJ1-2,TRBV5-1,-,TGCGCCAGCAGCGAAAACTATGGCTACACCTTC,CASSENYGYTF
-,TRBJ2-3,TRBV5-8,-,TGTGCCAGCAGCTTTGGAACAGATACGCAGTATTTT,CASSFGTDTQYF
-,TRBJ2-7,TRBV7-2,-,TGTGCCAGCAGCTTATCCCCCCGAGTCGACGAGCAGTACTTC,CASSLSPRVDEQYF
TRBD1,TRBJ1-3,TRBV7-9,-,TGTGCCAGCAGCTTAGGGCAGGGGGCAAACAACACCATATATTTT,CASSLGQGANNTIYF
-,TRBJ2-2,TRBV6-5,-,TGTGCCAGCAGTTTCCGTCCGACCGGGGAGCTGTTTTTT,CASSFRPTGELFF
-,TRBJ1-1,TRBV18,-,TGTGCCAGCTCACCCGTGCTTCGGGAAAGGTCGAACACTGAAGCTTTCTTT,CASSPVLRERSNTEAFF
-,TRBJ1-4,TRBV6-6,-,TGTGCCAGCACCGCAGATGCAACTAATGAAAAACTGTTTTTT,CASTADATNEKLFF
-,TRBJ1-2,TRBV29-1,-,TGCAGCGTTGACAAACAGGGACTAAACTATGGCTACACCTTC,CSVDKQGLNYGYTF
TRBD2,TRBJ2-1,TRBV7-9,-,TGTGCCAGCAGCTCCGACGAATCTAGCGGGAGATTCCATGAGCAGTTCTTC,CASSSDESSGRFHEQFF
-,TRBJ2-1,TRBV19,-,TGTGCCAGTAGTATTCTTGAGGGAACCTACAATGAGCAGTTCTTC,CASSILEGTYNEQFF
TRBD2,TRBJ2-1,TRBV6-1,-,TGTGCCAGCTTCCCCGATAGCGGGTATAACAATGAGCAGTTCTTC,CASFPDSGYNNEQFF
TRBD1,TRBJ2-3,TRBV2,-,TGTGCCAGCAGTGGGACAGGGGTTGCCAGCGGGTCTCCCTCGGGAGATACGCAGTATTTT,CASSGTGVASGSPSGDTQYF
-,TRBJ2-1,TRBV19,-,TGTGCCAGTAGTGGGACTGGGGCGACCTACAATGAGCAGTTCTTC,CASSGTGATYNEQFF
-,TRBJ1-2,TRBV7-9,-,TGTGCCAGCAGCTTAGAACCCAGCGGTTGGTTTGGCTACACCTTC,CASSLEPSGWFGYTF
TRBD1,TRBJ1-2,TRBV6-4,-,TGTGCCAGCAGCTCCGACAGGGGCTATGGCTACACCTTC,CASSSDRGYGYTF
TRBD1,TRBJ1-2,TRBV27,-,TGTGCCAGCAGTCCAACGACAGGGGGCTTCTATGGCTACACCTTC,CASSPTTGGFYGYTF
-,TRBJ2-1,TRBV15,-,TGTGCCACCAGCAGAGCCCCCTCCGCAGGGTTAACCTACAATGAGCAGTTCTTC,CATSRAPSAGLTYNEQFF
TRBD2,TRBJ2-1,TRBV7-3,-,TGTGCCAGCAGCTTACGTGGACTAGCGGGAGGGTACGAGGATGAGCAGTTCTTC,CASSLRGLAGGYEDEQFF
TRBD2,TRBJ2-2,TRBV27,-,TGTGCCAGCACTCCGGCGGGAGGGAACACCGGGGAGCTGTTTTTT,CASTPAGGNTGELFF
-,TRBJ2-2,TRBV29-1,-,TGCAGCGTTCGGGCAGTCGACACCGGGGAGCTGTTTTTT,CSVRAVDTGELFF
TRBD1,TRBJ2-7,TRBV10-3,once,TGTGCCATCAACCCCACGGACAGGGGGCTCTACGAGCAGTACTTC,CAINPTDRGLYEQYF
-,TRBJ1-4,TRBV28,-,TGTGCCAGCAGCCCCTTCTCTCCAGACAGGATGCATGAAAAACTGTTTTTT,CASSPFSPDRMHEKLFF
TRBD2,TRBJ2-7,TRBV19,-,TGTGCCAGTAGGGCGACTAGCGGGACACCCTACGAGCAGTACTTC,CASRATSGTPYEQYF
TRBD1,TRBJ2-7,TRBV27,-,TGTGCCAGCAGTGTGCACAGGGGGAACAACGAGCAGTACTTC,CASSVHRGNNEQYF